This entry lists 31 T cell receptor beta chains sequenced from one sample in a study of cytomegalovirus exposure and HLA in healthy donors. TCRdb's copy holds only in-frame clones and misses some; the assay was immunoSEQ multiplex PCR. The data contain about 140,000 clones, almost 90% of them singletons. Material for sequencing was PBMCs. The origin of the receptors is a young woman in good health and CMV-seropositive.

The chain is built from TRBV9 and TRBJ2-1, with 13 bases that match TRBD2. Germline V lookup: CDR1 SGDLS, CDR2 YYNGEE. V was clipped by 3 bases and J by 8 bases; unmatched bases: 8. This CDR3 comprises 16 residues. CDR3 loop: CASSASGTSGDYEQFF. In DNA, the CDR3 is TGTGCCAGCAGCGCCTCCGGGACTAGCGGGGACTATGAGCAGTTCTTC.

The chain carries TRBV7-2 and TRBJ2-3, with TRBD2 matching 10 bases. The J segment lost 2 bases and the V segment lost 5 bases, leaving 7 bases of the junction unmatched. CDR1 and CDR2 from the germline V gene are SGHTA and FQGNSA. CDR3 length: 16 residues. The CDR3: CASSQRLAGLTDTQYF. The CDR3 region has the DNA TGTGCCAGCAGCCAACGACTAGCGGGCCTCACAGATACGCAGTATTTT.

The V call is TRBV7-2, the J call TRBJ2-7; possibly TRBD2 for D (7 bases). The CDR3 is made up of 16 amino acids. V dropped 1 base and J dropped 0 bases, with 13 bases sitting between them. Germline CDR1 and CDR2: SGHTA and FQGNSA. The CDR3 region is CASSLVGGGLSYEQYF. The CDR3 coding sequence is TGTGCCAGCAGCTTAGTTGGGGGGGGCCTCTCCTACGAGCAGTACTTC.

The rearrangement links TRBV27 to TRBJ2-3; 8 nucleotides match TRBD1. J lost 3 bases, V lost 2 bases, and 4 bases had no gene match. Germline V gene lookup returns CDR1 MNHEY and CDR2 SMNVEV (reference sequence). The CDR3 totals 15 residues. CDR3 sequence (DNA): TGTGCCAGCAGTTTACAGGGGGCTCGGACAGATACGCAGTATTTT. Its translation is CASSLQGARTDTQYF.

In its sample, this clone was seen once. The chain recombines TRBV18 with TRBJ2-2; D unclear. Germline V gene data show CDR1 as KGHSH and CDR2 as LQKENI. The V end lost 3 bases, the J end lost 1 base, and 12 bases lay between the germline ends. The CDR3 runs to 16 residues. This chain's CDR3 is CASSPARVENTGELFF. CDR3 coding DNA: TGTGCCAGCTCACCGGCACGGGTCGAGAACACCGGGGAGCTGTTTTTT.

The V gene is TRBV2, the J gene TRBJ2-3, with 11 bases matching TRBD2. Germline CDR1 and CDR2: SNHLY and FYNNEI. This CDR3 comprises 15 residues. V lost 8 bases to trimming and J lost 6 bases; unmatched junction nucleotides: 10. CDR3 DNA: TGTGCCAGCCCAACACTAGCGGGAGAGAGGGATACGCAGTATTTT. Amino acids: CASPTLAGERDTQYF.

This clone was found many times. The chain is built from TRBV5-1 and TRBJ1-1; D is unclear. The germline V gene encodes CDR1 SGHRS and CDR2 YFSETQ. The CDR3 covers 14 residues. The V end was cut by 0 bases, the J end by 7 bases, with 13 bases between. The CDR3 loop reads CASSLGRGQVEAFF. The CDR3 bases are TGCGCCAGCAGCTTGGGACGGGGTCAGGTTGAAGCTTTCTTT.

This clone was seen a handful of times. This same CDR3 is encoded by further DNA sequences in the sample. The chain is built from TRBV6-1 and TRBJ2-5, with 8 bases fitting TRBD1. Germline assignment: CDR1 MNHNS and CDR2 SASEGT. The CDR3 length is 13 residues. V trimming: 3 bases; J trimming: 6 bases; junction bases outside the gene matches: 3. CDR3: CASSDRGLKTQYF. The CDR3, as DNA: TGTGCCAGCAGTGACAGGGGGCTAAAGACCCAGTACTTC.

The chain joins TRBV7-8 to TRBJ2-7; possibly TRBD1 for D (6 bases). This CDR3 has 15 residues. Trimming pared 2 bases from V and 1 base from J, leaving 12 bases between. Germline loops: CDR1 SGHVS, CDR2 FQNEAQ. CDR3 loop: CASSLTGYQSYEQYF. DNA for the CDR3: TGTGCCAGCAGCTTAACAGGGTATCAATCCTACGAGCAGTACTTC.

The chain employs TRBV9 and TRBJ2-3; D gene unclear. The CDR3 spans 15 residues. Germline-derived CDR1 and CDR2 are SGDLS and YYNGEE. V lost 4 bases to trimming and J lost 2 bases, with 14 bases between them. In DNA, the CDR3 is TGTGCCAGCAGCCCCTTCTCTCTACCCACAGATACGCAGTATTTT. Its protein product is CASSPFSLPTDTQYF.

The chain combines TRBV6-5 with TRBJ1-1; 11 bases match TRBD1. The CDR3 has 15 residues. V lost 1 base to trimming and J lost 6 bases; unmatched junction nucleotides: 4. Germline V gives CDR1 MNHEY, CDR2 SVGAGI. CDR3 protein: CASSYLGQGASEAFF. The CDR3 coding sequence is TGTGCCAGCAGTTACTTAGGACAGGGGGCTTCTGAAGCTTTCTTT.

V and J are TRBV5-1 and TRBJ2-3, with 12 bases lining up with TRBD2. The CDR3 loop spans 15 amino acids. Germline CDR1 reads SGHRS; CDR2 reads YFSETQ. V lost 2 bases and J lost 4; bases outside the gene matches: 2. CDR3 DNA: TGCGCCAGCAGCTTCCTAGCGGGAGGGGCAGATACGCAGTATTTT. It yields the protein CASSFLAGGADTQYF.

This chain uses TRBV28 with TRBJ2-1; D might be TRBD2 (6 bases). From germline, CDR1 is MDHEN and CDR2 SYDVKM. The CDR3 consists of 14 residues. V was trimmed by 3 bases and J by 4 bases, leaving 10 bases between them. The CDR3 is CASSFGTLYNEQFF. CDR3 bases: TGTGCCAGCAGTTTCGGGACTTTGTACAATGAGCAGTTCTTC.

The chain combines TRBV28 with TRBJ1-4; D unclear. Trimming shortened V by 3 bases and J by 1 base, and 9 bases separated the two germline ends. The length of the CDR3 is 15 residues. The germline gives CDR1 MDHEN, CDR2 SYDVKM. DNA of the CDR3: TGTGCCAGCAGTTTTGCGGGAGTAACTAATGAAAAACTGTTTTTT. This codes for CASSFAGVTNEKLFF.

The chain joins TRBV5-6 to TRBJ2-3, with 10 bases matching TRBD2. Per germline, CDR1 SGHDT and CDR2 YYEEEE. Losses at the gene ends were 4 bases for V and 7 bases for J; bases not matched to a gene: 6. CDR3 size: 14 residues. The CDR3 DNA follows: TGTGCCAGCAGCATAAGCGGGGGGGCAAATACGCAGTATTTT. Its protein product is CASSISGGANTQYF.

This clone has just one count. This chain links TRBV4-3 with TRBJ1-2; D unresolved. Trimming removed 0 bases at V and 6 bases at J, with 20 bases between. The CDR3 has 17 residues. Germline V lookup: CDR1 LGHNA, CDR2 YSLEER. In nucleotides, the CDR3 is TGCGCCAGCAGCCAAGACAGGCGAGCGGTCCTTTTTCATGGCTACACCTTC. This encodes CASSQDRRAVLFHGYTF.

The chain links TRBV27 to TRBJ1-1; 10 bases line up with TRBD1. Germline trimming cut 4 bases from V and 2 bases from J; bases unmatched to any gene: 7. Germline V gene data show CDR1 as MNHEY and CDR2 as SMNVEV (reference sequence). The CDR3 has 16 residues. CDR3 protein: CASSSRQGAFNTEAFF. The CDR3 DNA reads as TGTGCCAGCAGTTCCCGACAGGGGGCCTTTAACACTGAAGCTTTCTTT.

J is TRBJ2-7 and V is TRBV4-3; 10 bases map to TRBD2. The CDR3 covers 17 residues. Unmatched junction bases numbered 9, after V lost 1 base and J lost 3 bases. Germline V gives CDR1 LGHNA, CDR2 YSLEER. This CDR3 is CASSQAFSSGGVYEQYF. The CDR3 nucleotides read TGCGCCAGCAGCCAAGCTTTTAGCAGCGGGGGGGTCTACGAGCAGTACTTC.

This rearrangement joins TRBV19 to TRBJ2-6; 7 bases align to TRBD1. Trimming at V came to 4 bases and at J to 2 bases, leaving 8 bases not matched to a gene. Per the germline V gene, CDR1 is LNHDA and CDR2 is SQIVND (reference sequence). The CDR3 is made up of 17 amino acids. The chain's CDR3 is CASSTRQGMTGANVLTF. The CDR3 DNA sequence: TGTGCCAGTAGTACCCGACAGGGTATGACTGGGGCCAACGTCCTGACTTTC.

This clone occurred once. As DNA, the CDR3 is TGTGCCACAGGGACAACGAACACCGGGGAGCTGTTTTTT. This translates into CATGTTNTGELFF. V usage is TRBV2 and J usage is TRBJ2-2; perhaps TRBD1 as D (6 bases). Germline V gene lookup returns CDR1 SNHLY and CDR2 FYNNEI. Trimming stripped 10 bases from V and 0 bases from J, with 9 bases between. This CDR3 region has 13 residues. Variable domain in full (rest from reference TRBV2 and TRBJ2-2): EPEVTQTPSHQVTQMGQEVILRCVPISNHLYFYWYRQILGQKVEFLVSFYNNEISEKSEIFDDQFSVERPDGSNFTLKIRSTKLEDSAMYFCATGTTNTGELFFGEGSRLTVL.

The chain carries TRBV29-1 and TRBJ1-1, with D unclear. V was cut by 2 bases and J by 4 bases, with 17 bases left in between. CDR3 length equals 15 residues. In germline, CDR1 is SQVTM, CDR2 ANQGSEA. CDR3: CSVEPSPGVGTEAFF. Here the CDR3 DNA reads TGCAGCGTTGAACCCTCCCCCGGGGTGGGCACTGAAGCTTTCTTT.

The chain is built from TRBV15 and TRBJ1-3, with D possibly being TRBD1 (5 bases). This CDR3 is 15 amino acids long. The germline CDR1 and CDR2 sequences are LNHNV and YYDKDF (reference sequence). Trimming shortened V by 0 bases and J by 4 bases, and 10 bases separated the two germline ends. CDR3 sequence reads: CATSREGAPGNTIYF. In DNA, the CDR3 is TGTGCCACCAGCAGAGAAGGGGCGCCAGGAAACACCATATATTTT.

The genes are TRBV28 and TRBJ2-2, with TRBD1 identical over 8 bases. The germline CDR1 and CDR2 sequences are MDHEN and SYDVKM. V lost 7 bases and J lost 5; bases outside the gene matches: 6. CDR3 length: 14 residues. This chain's CDR3 is CASISGQGTGELFF. The CDR3 region has the DNA TGTGCCAGCATTAGTGGACAGGGAACCGGGGAGCTGTTTTTT. Using reference TRBV28 and TRBJ2-2 for the parts outside the CDR3, the full variable domain is DVKVTQSSRYLVKRTGEKVFLECVQDMDHENMFWYRQDPGLGLRLIYFSYDVKMKEKGDIPEGYSVSREKKERFSLILESASTNQTSMYLCASISGQGTGELFFGEGSRLTVL.

The gene calls are TRBV7-9 and TRBJ1-2; 8 nucleotides agree with TRBD1. CDR3 length equals 14 residues. Germline trimming cut 1 base from V and 10 bases from J; bases unmatched to any gene: 8. Germline V gene lookup returns CDR1 SEHNR and CDR2 FQNEAQ (reference sequence). CDR3 in amino acids: CASSLEYRGALYTF. Here the CDR3 DNA reads TGTGCCAGCAGCTTAGAATACAGGGGGGCCCTCTACACCTTC.

The chain links TRBV4-2 to TRBJ1-1; TRBD1 matches at 7 bases. V lost 0 bases to trimming and J lost 3 bases; unmatched junction nucleotides: 4. This CDR3 is 15 amino acids long. Germline loops: CDR1 LGHNA, CDR2 YNFKEQ. The CDR3 DNA follows: TGTGCCAGCAGCCAAGATATCAGGGGGGACACTGAAGCTTTCTTT. It yields the protein CASSQDIRGDTEAFF.

J is TRBJ2-1 and V is TRBV9; 8 nucleotides agree with TRBD2. Germline loops: CDR1 SGDLS, CDR2 YYNGEE. V was clipped by 0 bases and J by 7 bases; unmatched bases: 6. CDR3 length: 15 residues. The CDR3 loop reads CASSVVGGAGNEQFF. The DNA for the CDR3 is TGTGCCAGCAGCGTAGTCGGGGGGGCCGGGAATGAGCAGTTCTTC.

The V gene is TRBV28, the J gene TRBJ1-6; 7 nucleotides line up with TRBD1. V shed 2 bases and J 0 bases; nucleotides not matched to a gene: 4. This CDR3 comprises 17 residues. Germline CDR1 and CDR2: MDHEN and SYDVKM. CDR3 region: CASSLRGQSSYNSPLHF. In DNA, the CDR3 is TGTGCCAGCAGTTTAAGGGGACAGAGCTCCTATAATTCACCCCTCCACTTT.

The chain uses TRBV10-2 and TRBJ2-5, with TRBD2 matching 9 bases. The V gene end was trimmed by 6 bases and the J gene end by 3 bases; junction bases not matched to a gene: 5. CDR3 size: 14 residues. Germline V lookup: CDR1 WSHSY, CDR2 SAAADI. CDR3 loop: CASSRTSAEETQYF. DNA of the CDR3: TGCGCCAGCAGCAGGACTAGCGCGGAAGAGACCCAGTACTTC.

The V and J genes are TRBV7-8 and TRBJ2-3, with TRBD1 identical over 9 bases. Germline trimming cut 5 bases from V and 0 bases from J; bases unmatched to any gene: 12. Germline V gene sequence: CDR1 SGHVS, CDR2 FQNEAQ. The CDR3 covers 18 residues. The CDR3 here is CASSGYRGLTTSTDTQYF. In DNA, the CDR3 is TGTGCCAGCAGCGGCTACAGGGGGCTAACAACTAGCACAGATACGCAGTATTTT.

The chain couples TRBV5-8 to TRBJ2-3, with 8 bases aligning to TRBD1. J gave up 5 bases and V 0 bases, and 5 bases lay outside the gene matches. This CDR3 region has 15 residues. The germline gives CDR1 SGHTS, CDR2 YDEGEE. The CDR3 DNA reads as TGTGCCAGCAGCTTGGAAGGCAGGGGGCAAGATACGCAGTATTTT. This codes for CASSLEGRGQDTQYF.

This rearrangement joins TRBV7-2 to TRBJ1-1; the D gene is possibly TRBD1 (5 bases). The V and J ends lost 5 bases and 0 bases respectively, with 16 bases between them. The V gene's germline CDR1 is SGHTA and CDR2 FQGNSA. The length of the CDR3 is 16 residues. Written as DNA, the CDR3 is TGTGCCAGCAGCGCCCGGCGGGGCGATTTGAACACTGAAGCTTTCTTT. Protein product: CASSARRGDLNTEAFF.